One T cell receptor (beta chain) is described in this entry. The data originate from a study of control samples from healthy donors and cancer patients. Measured with immunoSEQ multiplex PCR; TCRdb has only the in-frame clones, and not every one. Seen here are 100,000 to 120,000 clones, approximately 82% observed once, and the top ten hold under 8.5%. Trimming left V 3 bases short and J 4 bases short, with 16 bases between. Looked up from germline, CDR1 is SGHVS and CDR2 is FNYEAQ. This CDR3 has 15 residues. The V call is TRBV7-6, the J call TRBJ2-7; possible D gene TRBD2, 6 bases. This receptor was taken from a man aged 18 to 35 in good health. The source material was blood. In DNA, the CDR3 is TGTGCCAGCAGCTTTCAAGTCGGGAGTACTTACGAGCAGTACTTC. It specifies CASSFQVGSTYEQYF.